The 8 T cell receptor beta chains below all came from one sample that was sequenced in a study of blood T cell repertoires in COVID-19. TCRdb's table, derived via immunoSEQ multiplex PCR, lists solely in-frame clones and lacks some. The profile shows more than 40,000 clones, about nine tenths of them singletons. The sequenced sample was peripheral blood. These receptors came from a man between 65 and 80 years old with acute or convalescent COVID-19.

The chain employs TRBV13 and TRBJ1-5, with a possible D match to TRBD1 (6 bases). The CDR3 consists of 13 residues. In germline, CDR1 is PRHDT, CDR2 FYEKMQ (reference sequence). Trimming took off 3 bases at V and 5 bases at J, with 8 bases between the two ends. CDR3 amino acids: CASSLNRDQPQHF. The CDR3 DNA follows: TGTGCCAGCAGCTTGAACAGGGATCAGCCCCAGCATTTT.

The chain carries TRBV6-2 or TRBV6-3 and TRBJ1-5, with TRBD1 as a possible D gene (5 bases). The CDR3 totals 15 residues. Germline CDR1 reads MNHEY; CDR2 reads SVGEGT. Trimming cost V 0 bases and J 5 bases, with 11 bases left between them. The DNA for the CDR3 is TGTGCCAGCAGTTACTCGGGCGGAGGGGATCAGCCCCAGCATTTT. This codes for CASSYSGGGDQPQHF.

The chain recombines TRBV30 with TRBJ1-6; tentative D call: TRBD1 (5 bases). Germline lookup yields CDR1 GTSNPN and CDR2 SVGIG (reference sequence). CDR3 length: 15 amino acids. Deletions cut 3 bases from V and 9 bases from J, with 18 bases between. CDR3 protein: CAWRREAGRISPLHF. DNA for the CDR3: TGTGCCTGGAGGCGAGAGGCAGGGCGAATTTCACCCCTCCACTTT.

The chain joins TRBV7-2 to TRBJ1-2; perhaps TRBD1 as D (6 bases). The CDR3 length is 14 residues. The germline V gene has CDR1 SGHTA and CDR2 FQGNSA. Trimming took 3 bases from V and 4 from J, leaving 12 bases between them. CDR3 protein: CASSFQGHGYGYTF. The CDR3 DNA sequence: TGTGCCAGCAGCTTCCAGGGGCACGGCTATGGCTACACCTTC.

CDR3 sequence reads: CASSLSISSYNSPLHF. CDR3 bases: TGTGCCAGCAGTTTATCCATTAGCTCCTATAATTCACCCCTCCACTTT. V and J are TRBV28 and TRBJ1-6; no clear D gene. The CDR3 covers 16 residues. V lost 1 base to trimming and J lost 0 bases, with 7 bases between them. Germline CDR1 and CDR2: MDHEN and SYDVKM.

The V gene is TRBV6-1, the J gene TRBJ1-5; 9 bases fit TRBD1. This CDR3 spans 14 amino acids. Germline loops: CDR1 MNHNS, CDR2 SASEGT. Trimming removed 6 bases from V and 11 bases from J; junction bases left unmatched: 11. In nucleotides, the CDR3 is TGTGCCAGCAGACTACAGGGGGCCGGGAGGGCCCAGCATTTT. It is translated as CASRLQGAGRAQHF.

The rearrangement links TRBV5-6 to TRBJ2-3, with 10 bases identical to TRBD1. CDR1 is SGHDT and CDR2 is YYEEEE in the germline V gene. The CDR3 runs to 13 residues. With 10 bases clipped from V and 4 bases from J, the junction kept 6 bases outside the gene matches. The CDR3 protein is CAGRDRGADTQYF. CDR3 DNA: TGTGCCGGCCGGGACAGGGGCGCAGATACGCAGTATTTT.

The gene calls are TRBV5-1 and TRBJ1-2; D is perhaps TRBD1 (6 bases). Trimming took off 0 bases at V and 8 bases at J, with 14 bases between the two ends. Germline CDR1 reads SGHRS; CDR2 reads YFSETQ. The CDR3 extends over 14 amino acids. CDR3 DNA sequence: TGCGCCAGCAGCTTGGACAGGGTAGTCTGGGGCTACACCTTC. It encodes CASSLDRVVWGYTF.